Listed here are 17 T cell receptor beta chains from one sample, sequenced in a study of spatial heterogeneity in lung cancer. TCRdb used MiXCR to reprocess the 5' RACE reads, holding one entry per CDR3 protein. Of 42,000 or so distinct CDR3 sequences in the sample, about 10% were seen once. Stated time point: blood at routine non-recurrence follow-up after resection. Sample: PBMCs, taken at follow-up. The receptors originated from a female donor with early-stage non-small cell lung cancer.

This clonotype was detected a few times. The chain uses TRBV7-2 and TRBJ1-2, with unresolved D. The V gene's germline CDR1 is SGHTA and CDR2 FQGNSA. Trimming stripped 1 base from V and 3 bases from J, with 9 bases between. This CDR3 has 14 amino acids. CDR3: CASSLGGSDYGYTF. The CDR3 DNA follows: TGTGCCAGCAGCTTAGGAGGGTCCGACTATGGCTACACCTTC.

The sample holds many counts of this clonotype. The chain recombines TRBV2 with TRBJ2-7; D may be TRBD2 (6 bases). The length of the CDR3 is 13 residues. The germline V gene encodes CDR1 SNHLY and CDR2 FYNNEI. With 0 bases removed from V and 6 bases from J, the gap between germline ends came to 9 bases. The CDR3 is CASSEARGGEQYF. CDR3 sequence (DNA): TGTGCCAGCAGTGAAGCCCGGGGAGGCGAGCAGTACTTC.

This clonotype was counted a few times. The chain has TRBV27 and TRBJ2-5, with 9 bases identical to TRBD2. This CDR3 has 16 residues. V was clipped by 7 bases and J by 3 bases; unmatched bases: 12. Per germline, CDR1 MNHEY and CDR2 SMNVEV (reference sequence). The CDR3 DNA follows: TGTGCCAGCAACCCCTCCGGGCTAGCGGGGAAAGAGACCCAGTACTTC. This codes for CASNPSGLAGKETQYF.

The sample holds many counts of this clonotype. The chain links TRBV20-1 to TRBJ2-1, with 14 bases matching TRBD2. V lost 3 bases to trimming and J lost 5 bases; unmatched junction nucleotides: 0. There are 14 residues in the CDR3. The germline V gene has CDR1 DFQATT and CDR2 SNEGSKA (reference sequence). The CDR3 bases are TGCAGTGCTAGGGGACTAGCGGGGGACAATGAGCAGTTCTTC. Translation gives CSARGLAGDNEQFF.

The genes are TRBV7-2 and TRBJ1-2, with TRBD1 matching 7 bases. Germline loops: CDR1 SGHTA, CDR2 FQGNSA. V was pared by 8 bases and J by 8 bases, with 14 bases of the junction left unmatched. This CDR3 has 14 residues. In nucleotides, the CDR3 is TGTGCCAGCCACCCAGCAGCCCGGGGACAGGGCTACACCTTC. Translation: CASHPAARGQGYTF.

There are a few counts of this clonotype. The chain carries TRBV28 and TRBJ2-7; the D is unclear. The CDR3 runs to 14 residues. CDR1 is MDHEN, CDR2 SYDVKM, per germline. The ends were cut back, 6 bases at V and 3 bases at J, with 15 bases in the middle. CDR3 loop: CASSSPSRVYEQYF. CDR3 nucleotide sequence: TGTGCCAGCAGCTCGCCATCCCGAGTCTACGAGCAGTACTTC.

In its sample, this clonotype was seen many times. This sequence joins TRBV5-1 and TRBJ1-1; D perhaps matches TRBD1 (5 bases). The CDR3 has 20 residues. Germline V gene lookup returns CDR1 SGHRS and CDR2 YFSETQ. Trimming cost V 0 bases and J 0 bases, with 24 bases left between them. CDR3: CASSLGPGIRHGGVNTEAFF. For the CDR3, the DNA is TGCGCCAGCAGCTTGGGACCAGGCATTCGCCACGGGGGGGTGAACACTGAAGCTTTCTTT.

Many counts were recorded for this clonotype. The V call is TRBV28, the J call TRBJ2-1, with 11 nucleotides matching TRBD1. Germline V gives CDR1 MDHEN, CDR2 SYDVKM. CDR3 length: 17 amino acids. V was pared by 1 base and J by 4 bases, with 6 bases of the junction left unmatched. CDR3 protein: CASSLFSGTGGYNEQFF. CDR3 DNA sequence: TGTGCCAGCAGTTTATTCTCCGGGACAGGGGGATACAATGAGCAGTTCTTC.

This clonotype appeared a few times. J is TRBJ2-3 and V is TRBV14; 9 nucleotides align to TRBD2. The V segment lost 4 bases and the J segment 1 base; nucleotides outside the gene matches: 6. CDR3 size: 16 residues. Per the germline V gene, CDR1 is SGHDN and CDR2 is FVKESK. The chain's CDR3 is CASSPHRTSGTDTQYF. The DNA for the CDR3 is TGTGCCAGCAGCCCCCACAGGACTAGCGGCACAGATACGCAGTATTTT.

This clonotype rates as medium-sized. The DNA for the CDR3 is TGCAGTGCCCTGGACAGCCCCGAGCAGTACTTC. Translating gives CSALDSPEQYF. The rearrangement links TRBV20-1 to TRBJ2-7, with a weak D call TRBD1 (6 bases). Trimming took 6 bases from V and 6 from J, leaving 12 bases between them. CDR1 and CDR2 (germline): DFQATT, SNEGSKA (reference sequence). The CDR3 totals 11 residues.

This clonotype was recorded a few times. V is TRBV18 and J is TRBJ1-4, with D perhaps TRBD1 (5 bases). The V end was cut by 1 base, the J end by 7 bases, with 10 bases between. This CDR3 contains 14 residues. Germline CDR1 KGHSH, CDR2 LQKENI. CDR3 amino acids: CASSPRRDGEKLFF. CDR3 in DNA: TGTGCCAGCTCACCACGCAGGGACGGTGAAAAACTGTTTTTT.

This clonotype was recorded a few times. This sequence joins TRBV7-9 and TRBJ1-5, with D hard to call. Trimming cost V 5 bases and J 4 bases, with 12 bases left between them. Germline-derived CDR1 and CDR2 are SEHNR and FQNEAQ (reference sequence). The CDR3 extends over 14 amino acids. The CDR3 bases are TGTGCCAGCAGCCCGGGGAACGGGAATCAGCCCCAGCATTTT. It encodes CASSPGNGNQPQHF.

Many counts were recorded for this clonotype. The chain employs TRBV30 and TRBJ2-3; possible D gene TRBD2, 5 bases. The CDR3 has 15 amino acids. Deletions cut 3 bases from V and 6 bases from J, with 19 bases between. CDR1 GTSNPN and CDR2 SVGIG come from the germline V gene (reference sequence). The CDR3 loop reads CAWSGGLGSRDTQYF. In nucleotides, the CDR3 is TGTGCCTGGAGCGGTGGACTGGGCTCAAGGGATACGCAGTATTTT.

This clonotype was counted only a few times. V and J are TRBV9 and TRBJ2-2; 8 bases agree with TRBD2. V shed 1 base, J shed 4 bases, and the junction held 3 bases outside the gene matches. The CDR3 has 15 amino acids. Germline CDR1 is SGDLS and CDR2 is YYNGEE. Written as DNA, the CDR3 is TGTGCCAGCAGCGTAATCAGCGGGGGCACCGGGGAGCTGTTTTTT. This translates into CASSVISGGTGELFF.

This clonotype occurred a few times. The chain has TRBV7-2 and TRBJ1-1; unclear D gene. The CDR3 has 15 residues. CDR1 and CDR2 from the germline V gene are SGHTA and FQGNSA. With 1 base removed from V and 0 bases from J, the gap between germline ends came to 9 bases. CDR3 sequence (DNA): TGTGCCAGCAGCTTAGTCGGCAGAATGAACACTGAAGCTTTCTTT. The encoded protein is CASSLVGRMNTEAFF.

This clonotype occurred a few times. J is TRBJ2-1 and V is TRBV2, with 7 bases lining up with TRBD2. Germline V CDR1 and CDR2: SNHLY, FYNNEI. Trimming removed 5 bases from V and 0 bases from J; junction bases left unmatched: 4. The CDR3 sequence is 15 residues long. This CDR3 reads CASSLGGSSYNEQFF. CDR3 nucleotides: TGTGCCAGCAGTCTCGGGGGGAGCTCCTACAATGAGCAGTTCTTC.

This clonotype was observed a handful of times. The chain uses TRBV19 and TRBJ2-7, with a possible D match to TRBD2 (5 bases). The CDR3 has 13 amino acids. V was trimmed by 0 bases and J by 5 bases, leaving 8 bases between them. Looked up from germline, CDR1 is LNHDA and CDR2 is SQIVND (reference sequence). The CDR3 spells CASSIEPGDEQYF. The CDR3 nucleotides are TGTGCCAGTAGTATAGAACCCGGGGACGAGCAGTACTTC.